The clone carrying this T cell receptor (beta chain) is a singleton in its sample. J lost 1 base, V lost 4 bases, and 8 bases had no gene match. Germline loops: CDR1 SGHTA, CDR2 FQGNSA. The CDR3 covers 16 residues. This entry comes from a study of control samples from healthy donors and cancer patients. Sequencing used immunoSEQ multiplex PCR; TCRdb keeps in-frame clones, though not all of them. The sample includes about 160,000 clones, roughly 93% seen only once; the top ten take under 7%. The V gene is TRBV7-2, the J gene TRBJ2-3, with 7 bases lining up with TRBD2. This sequence originates from a man between 18 and 35 years old in good health. Sequencing used blood. CDR3 protein: CASSYGGSGGTDTQYF. CDR3 sequence (DNA): TGTGCCAGCAGCTACGGCGGGAGTGGTGGCACAGATACGCAGTATTTT.